This section outlines one T cell receptor (beta chain) sequence together with its context. Its antigen remains unidentified. The record has no base qualities; no much larger clone is one base away. The method behind the library was RACE. Sequencer: NextSeq 500. During library preparation, unique molecular identifiers were attached to individual cDNA molecules so that TCRs could be counted in a quantitative, reproducible way. Both TCR alpha and TCR beta chains were sequenced from each blood RNA sample. On the authors' methods: The median number of TCRs per sample was some 100,000, ranging from about 23,224 to 700,000. V, J and CDR3 annotation of the TCR reads was carried out using the Decombinator software suite. For the PS versus PT1 abundance plots, all samples were subsampled to the same number of TCRs (28,000). TCRs were defined as expanded if absent before sensitization and observed at least eight times at the 2-week time point. TCRdb redid the processing of the public reads, applying fastp at Q25 and MiXCR, and retained in-frame beta chains. Under each unique CDR3 protein, matching rows form one entry showing the most common genes and DNA. V and J calls and clone size were set by TCRdb, not the authors. Within this sample are approximately 72,000 distinct CDR3 sequences, with around 10% of them counted one time only. Roughly 1.4% of the sample belongs to the ten largest clones.

This sample stems from a study of human T cells and chemical hapten exposure (dated by TCRdb to about 2021). General notes on the study: For sensitization, 2% DPC in acetone was applied to a 2 cm by 2 cm area of upper inner arm skin. Throughout the study period of about 22 weeks, patients also received therapeutic DPC doses to the scalp every week. Patch tests used Finn chambers with 0.01% DPC on the upper back, scored after 6 days by International Contact Dermatitis Research Group standards. Alopecia areata with under or over 50% scalp involvement, alopecia totalis and alopecia universalis were represented in the patient cohort, which was mostly female. Libraries were combined into a pool for sequencing, and differences in TCR yield between samples came mainly from small differences in library volumes within the pool. Peripheral blood TCR repertoire changes were tracked in vivo in alopecia patients during primary and secondary sensitization to the hapten diphenylcyclopropenone (DPC). Patient blood was sampled pre-sensitization (week 0) and at 2, 6 and about 24 weeks after DPC sensitization. For TCR sequencing, blood came from approximately 29 alopecia patients at anywhere from one to four time points (pre-sensitization, 2, 6 and 24 weeks). What the work shows at the level of the full study, not this receptor alone: Patch test score was positively correlated with the number of PT1 expanded TCRs, with significance at thresholds 8, 16 and 32 but not at 4. Compared with pre-sensitization or healthy control sets, expanded TCRs formed significantly more large CDR3 similarity clusters, which is consistent with antigen-driven responses. Alopecia, a presumed autoimmune disease, was present in all patients, so the immune response of the patients might differ from that of healthy individuals. No change with DPC sensitization was found in the number of TCRs above 1 in 1000 frequency, and no evidence of global repertoire structure alterations was found. After repeated subsampling, changes were observed in the strength of the expansion versus patch-test correlation and in the threshold at which the correlation became significant.

The label giving this sample's time point can be read as: patch test 3, about 24 weeks after DPC sensitization. In the paper's terms, the treatment or condition label means: therapeutic diphenylcyclopropenone sensitization with weekly scalp DPC. Blood at each patch-test visit was drawn before the patch test was applied. Eligible patients were aged 18 to 70, diagnosed with alopecia, deemed suitable for DPC therapy, and excluded if pregnant. Unfractionated whole blood was collected in Tempus Blood RNA tubes, and total RNA was extracted from that blood. V gives up 6 bases and J gives up 7 bases, and the segment between their germline ends measures 22 bases. Including the terminal cysteine and phenylalanine, the CDR3 comprises 15 residues. This entry keeps only the CDR3 DNA: 45 bases, framed from base 1. CDR1 is given as SNHLY and CDR2 as FYNNEI, both from the germline V gene.

Specimen: whole blood, collected in connection with sensitization to the hapten diphenylcyclopropenone (DPC). The receptor was isolated from a woman aged 45-65 years with alopecia areata. Some clones in this sample may be carry-over from other donors' samples. The chain is assembled from TRBV2 and TRBJ2-7; the D region possibly corresponds to TRBD2 (7 bases align). The CDR3 sequence is CASSIGGDPPGEQYF. The DNA sequence follows: TGTGCCAGCAGCATAGGGGGGGACCCTCCGGGTGAGCAGTACTTC. The CDR3 plus the reference TRBV2 and TRBJ2-7 genes for the other parts give the full variable domain: EPEVTQTPSHQVTQMGQEVILRCVPISNHLYFYWYRQILGQKVEFLVSFYNNEISEKSEIFDDQFSVERPDGSNFTLKIRSTKLEDSAMYFCASSIGGDPPGEQYFGPGTRLTVT.